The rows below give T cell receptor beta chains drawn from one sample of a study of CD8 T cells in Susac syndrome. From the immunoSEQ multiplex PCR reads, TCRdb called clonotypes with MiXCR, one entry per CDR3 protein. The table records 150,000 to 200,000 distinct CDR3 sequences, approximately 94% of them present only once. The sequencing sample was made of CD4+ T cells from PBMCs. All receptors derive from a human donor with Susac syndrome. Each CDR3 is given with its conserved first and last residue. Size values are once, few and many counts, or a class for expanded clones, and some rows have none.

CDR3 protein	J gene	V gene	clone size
CSVRLAANEQYF	TRBJ2-7	TRBV29-1	.
CAISAPGGEETQYF	TRBJ2-5	TRBV10-3	.
CASSFGERSYEQYF	TRBJ2-7	TRBV7-9	.
CASRASTGLYNEQFF	TRBJ2-1	TRBV6-6	.
CASSTDRARRKLFF	TRBJ1-4	TRBV19	.
CSVIETLSGNTIYF	TRBJ1-3	TRBV29-1	.
CASIHSGAYNEQFF	TRBJ2-1	TRBV28	once
CASSLVSGRLETQYF	TRBJ2-5	TRBV5-6	once
CSAKRGLAGLNTGELFF	TRBJ2-2	TRBV20-1	.
CASSVRRGGELFF	TRBJ2-2	TRBV9	.
CASSLDRGLGHEQYF	TRBJ2-7	TRBV5-6	.
CASSLWGFDQPQHF	TRBJ1-5	TRBV28	.
CASSPWAGRGGDNEQFF	TRBJ2-1	TRBV12-3/TRBV12-4	.
CASSRSGRHEQFF	TRBJ2-1	TRBV7-2	.
CAWSWGGRAGNEQFF	TRBJ2-1	TRBV30	.
CASSPSRGRSTEAFF	TRBJ1-1	TRBV4-3	.
CASSQRQGGQETQYF	TRBJ2-5	TRBV3-1	.
CATTLGEAYTDTQYF	TRBJ2-3	TRBV30	.
CASSPQPLTEQFF	TRBJ2-1	TRBV11-2	.
CASSILGELFF	TRBJ2-2	TRBV19	.
CASQQLVGRDTQYF	TRBJ2-3	TRBV5-1	.
CASSLSHSGSLTEAFF	TRBJ1-1	TRBV27	once
CAWSGSRASIYEQYF	TRBJ2-7	TRBV30	.
CASSQEKTSGGYEQFF	TRBJ2-1	TRBV4-3	once
CASSRTSGSYEQYF	.	TRBV6-5	few
CASRGQVATGELFF	TRBJ2-2	TRBV5-1	.
CASSPMGVGVMYEQFF	TRBJ2-1	TRBV12-3/TRBV12-4	.
CASSLAGRDQPQHF	TRBJ1-5	TRBV7-2	.
CASTGGQTSTDTQYF	TRBJ2-3	TRBV2	.
CASSRAGRRSTDTQYF	TRBJ2-3	TRBV11-2	.
CSVDWGVNEQFF	TRBJ2-1	TRBV29-1	once
CSVLRGLGETQYF	TRBJ2-5	TRBV29-1	once
CAWSSIQVGGGYTF	TRBJ1-2	TRBV30	.
CASSPSTSGSSNEQFF	TRBJ2-1	TRBV28	once
CASSQLRDANIQYF	TRBJ2-4	TRBV3-1	.
CASRQGSTGELFF	TRBJ2-2	TRBV19	.
CASSLQGMDTGELFF	TRBJ2-2	TRBV5-1	once
CSAILLVSGKRNEQFF	TRBJ2-1	TRBV20-1	.
CASSLSVGEFSEQFF	TRBJ2-1	TRBV7-9	.
CASSVAGSYQETQYF	TRBJ2-5	TRBV9	.
CASSPGSSGGAFF	TRBJ1-1	TRBV5-1	once
CASSFTSGGYNEQFF	TRBJ2-1	TRBV3-1	.
CASSLAKISTDTQYF	TRBJ2-3	TRBV7-2	.
CASSQGANYGYTF	TRBJ1-2	TRBV7-2	.
CSVVASSYEQYF	TRBJ2-7	TRBV29-1	.
CASSLSVMNTGELFF	TRBJ2-2	TRBV7-8	.
CASSLEAILRETQYF	TRBJ2-5	TRBV7-9	.
CASTYDRRGDTQYF	TRBJ2-3	TRBV12-3/TRBV12-4	.
CASSHRANQETQYF	TRBJ2-5	TRBV18	.
CASSLVFARNTDTQYF	TRBJ2-3	TRBV5-1	.
CASTETDYGYTF	TRBJ1-2	TRBV6-2/TRBV6-3	.
CASSLGAGADTQYF	TRBJ2-3	TRBV9	.
CASSLSRGGETQYF	TRBJ2-5	TRBV28	.
CASSPVISDTQYF	TRBJ2-3	TRBV7-3	.
CASSQKQAGNTIYF	TRBJ1-3	TRBV6-5	.
CASRDRETQYF	TRBJ2-5	TRBV6-6	.
CASSELGAAYNEQFF	TRBJ2-1	TRBV6-1	.
CASRDRPGQETQYF	TRBJ2-5	TRBV6-6	.
CASSLLAGEGINIQYF	TRBJ2-4	TRBV5-4	.